The 27 T cell receptor beta chains presented below share a single source sample, sequenced in a study of blood T cell repertoires in COVID-19. Measured with immunoSEQ multiplex PCR; TCRdb has only the in-frame clones, and not every one. The sample contains about 500,000 clones, 87% of which appear only once. The sequencing sample was made of PBMCs or T cells enriched from blood (not recorded which). These receptors were obtained from a woman between 18 and 29 years old who had recovered from COVID-19.

The chain is built from TRBV27 and TRBJ2-7, with 10 bases that match TRBD2. Germline-derived CDR1 and CDR2 are MNHEY and SMNVEV (reference sequence). V shed 5 bases and J 2 bases; nucleotides not matched to a gene: 12. CDR3 size: 17 residues. The CDR3 DNA reads as TGTGCCAGCAGTCCCCGGACTAGCGGCGCTACTGCCTACGAGCAGTACTTC. Amino acid sequence: CASSPRTSGATAYEQYF.

In its sample, this clone was seen once. The chain joins TRBV27 to TRBJ2-7, with 9 positions matching TRBD2. After removal of 0 bases from V and 4 bases from J, the junction contained 10 bases not matched to a gene. Germline V gene lookup returns CDR1 MNHEY and CDR2 SMNVEV (reference sequence). The CDR3 totals 17 residues. CDR3 amino acids: CASSLSTAGGPGYEQYF. The CDR3 DNA reads as TGTGCCAGCAGTTTATCTACCGCGGGGGGGCCGGGGTACGAGCAGTACTTC.

This chain uses TRBV7-9 with TRBJ1-6; 7 bases fit TRBD1. This CDR3 has 15 residues. Trimming took 11 bases from V and 5 from J; bases not matched to a gene: 12. Germline V CDR1 and CDR2: SEHNR, FQNEAQ (reference sequence). The CDR3, as DNA: TGTGCCGTACCATCGGGAGGGGGCAATAATTCACCCCTCCACTTT. Amino acid sequence: CAVPSGGGNNSPLHF.

The chain has TRBV28 and TRBJ1-2, with 8 bases lining up with TRBD1. Germline trimming cut 3 bases from V and 2 bases from J; bases unmatched to any gene: 2. From germline, CDR1 is MDHEN and CDR2 SYDVKM. The CDR3 is 14 amino acids. The CDR3 DNA reads TGTGCCAGCAGTTTGACAGGGGAGAACTATGGCTACACCTTC. Translated: CASSLTGENYGYTF.

CDR3 DNA: TGTGCCAGCAGCCCCCGGGACACTGCAGGTGAAAAACTGTTTTTT. Its protein is CASSPRDTAGEKLFF. V is TRBV3-1 (or the pseudogene TRBV3-2) and J is TRBJ1-4; possibly TRBD1 for D (6 bases). The length of the CDR3 is 15 residues. Germline assignment: CDR1 LGHDT and CDR2 YNNKEL (reference sequence). Deletions cut 4 bases from V and 7 bases from J, with 16 bases between.

The rearrangement links TRBV7-3 to TRBJ1-1, with 7 bases identical to TRBD1. Germline V gene data show CDR1 as SGHTA and CDR2 as FQGTGA. J gave up 6 bases and V 5 bases, and 9 bases lay outside the gene matches. The CDR3 length is 14 residues. CDR3 sequence: CASSTGQVGAEAFF. The DNA for the CDR3 is TGTGCCAGCAGCACCGGACAGGTGGGCGCTGAAGCTTTCTTT.

The V gene is TRBV2, the J gene TRBJ2-2; D is unclear. This CDR3 is built from 15 residues. Germline-derived CDR1 and CDR2 are SNHLY and FYNNEI. V dropped 5 bases and J dropped 2 bases, with 12 bases sitting between them. CDR3 nucleotides: TGTGCCAGCAGTCCTTTACAGAGTAACACCGGGGAGCTGTTTTTT. It translates to CASSPLQSNTGELFF.

This CDR3 reads CASSLVGQNYEQYF. The CDR3 bases are TGTGCCAGCAGCTTAGTGGGGCAGAACTACGAGCAGTACTTC. The chain carries TRBV7-2 and TRBJ2-7, with TRBD1 as a possible D gene (5 bases). The germline V and J ends were trimmed by 1 base and 3 bases, with 10 bases remaining between them. The CDR3 sequence is 14 residues long. CDR1 and CDR2 from the germline V gene are SGHTA and FQGNSA.

As regards this clone: Distinct nucleotide sequences in the sample also encode this CDR3. The rearrangement joins TRBV28 to TRBJ2-7, with 8 bases lining up with TRBD2. This CDR3 comprises 15 residues. Germline CDR1 reads MDHEN; CDR2 reads SYDVKM. The trim removed 5 bases at V and 0 bases at J, leaving 6 bases unmatched. The CDR3 DNA is TGTGCCAGCAGTCCGCCGGGGGGGAGCTCCTACGAGCAGTACTTC. It encodes CASSPPGGSSYEQYF.

This clone has just one count. The chain uses TRBV4-1 and TRBJ2-5; D is uncertain. The CDR3 consists of 13 residues. CDR1 and CDR2 (germline): MGHRA, YSYEKL. Trimming pared 2 bases from V and 5 bases from J, leaving 9 bases between. CDR3 DNA: TGCGCCAGCAGCCAACTCCCTCTGGAGACCCAGTACTTC. Translated: CASSQLPLETQYF.

This chain links TRBV9 with TRBJ2-3, with 14 bases aligning to TRBD2. Germline CDR1 and CDR2: SGDLS and YYNGEE. The CDR3 spans 15 residues. The V gene end was trimmed by 3 bases and the J gene end by 7 bases; junction bases not matched to a gene: 4. This chain's CDR3 is CASSAGTSGGYTQYF. CDR3 nucleotides: TGTGCCAGCAGCGCAGGGACTAGCGGGGGATATACGCAGTATTTT.

V usage is TRBV11-2 and J usage is TRBJ2-1; 7 bases match TRBD1. The CDR3 contains 15 residues. The germline CDR1 and CDR2 sequences are SGHAT and FQNNGV. Trimming removed 1 base from V and 4 bases from J; junction bases left unmatched: 4. CDR3 bases: TGTGCCAGCAGCTTAGGACAGGGCCCTTACAATGAGCAGTTCTTC. Its translation: CASSLGQGPYNEQFF.

The gene calls are TRBV11-2 and TRBJ2-1; 8 bases fit TRBD2. CDR3 size: 17 residues. The J segment lost 2 bases and the V segment lost 1 base, leaving 7 bases of the junction unmatched. The V gene's germline CDR1 is SGHAT and CDR2 FQNNGV. The CDR3 DNA reads TGTGCCAGCAGCTTAGTTAGTAGCGGGGTCACCTACAATGAGCAGTTCTTC. Its translation is CASSLVSSGVTYNEQFF.

The CDR3 loop reads CASSPLTGVGTEAFF. The DNA for the CDR3 is TGTGCCAGCAGCCCCCTTACAGGGGTAGGAACTGAAGCTTTCTTT. This rearrangement joins TRBV3-1 (or the pseudogene TRBV3-2) to TRBJ1-1, with 7 nucleotides matching TRBD1. Germline V gene data show CDR1 as LGHDT and CDR2 as YNNKEL (reference sequence). Trimming at V came to 4 bases and at J to 5 bases, leaving 10 bases not matched to a gene. This CDR3 is 15 amino acids long.

The chain carries TRBV2 and TRBJ2-7; D is unresolved. The V end lost 2 bases, the J end lost 3 bases, and 11 bases lay between the germline ends. This CDR3 contains 14 residues. Germline CDR1 SNHLY, CDR2 FYNNEI. CDR3 region: CASSESSGGYEQYF. The CDR3 DNA is TGTGCCAGCAGTGAATCATCGGGTGGCTACGAGCAGTACTTC.

V and J are TRBV5-1 and TRBJ2-7; TRBD1 matches at 8 bases. V lost 4 bases to trimming and J lost 2 bases; unmatched junction nucleotides: 11. Germline V gives CDR1 SGHRS, CDR2 YFSETQ. This CDR3 is built from 16 residues. The chain's CDR3 is CASSERETGAPYEQYF. The CDR3 region has the DNA TGCGCCAGCAGCGAAAGGGAGACAGGGGCCCCCTACGAGCAGTACTTC. Complete variable domain (other parts from reference TRBV5-1 and TRBJ2-7): KAGVTQTPRYLIKTRGQQVTLSCSPISGHRSVSWYQQTPGQGLQFLFEYFSETQRNKGNFPGRFSGRQFSNSRSEMNVSTLELGDSALYLCASSERETGAPYEQYFGPGTRLTVT.

In its sample, this clone was seen once. The gene calls are TRBV7-9 and TRBJ1-1, with D perhaps matching TRBD1 (5 bases). The CDR3 sequence is 13 residues long. The germline CDR1 and CDR2 sequences are SEHNR and FQNEAQ (reference sequence). The V gene lost 5 bases and the J gene lost 5 bases, with 12 bases spanning the gap. The CDR3 sequence: CASSVGEGTEAFF. For the CDR3, the DNA is TGTGCCAGCAGCGTAGGGGAGGGTACTGAAGCTTTCTTT.

The CDR3 bases are TGTGCCAGCAGCTTTAGCGGGGGGGCGGGAGAGACCCAGTACTTC. Amino acid sequence: CASSFSGGAGETQYF. The chain recombines TRBV7-2 with TRBJ2-5, with 11 positions matching TRBD2. The junction had 4 bases not matched to a gene; V was cut back by 3 bases and J by 4 bases. The CDR3 consists of 15 residues. Looked up from germline, CDR1 is SGHTA and CDR2 is FQGNSA.

This chain connects TRBV11-2 to TRBJ2-5, with D unclear. Germline CDR1 and CDR2: SGHAT and FQNNGV. Trimming took off 2 bases at V and 5 bases at J, with 15 bases between the two ends. The CDR3 totals 15 residues. The DNA for the CDR3 is TGTGCCAGCAGCTTAATACAGTTTTCCCCGGAGACCCAGTACTTC. Translation gives CASSLIQFSPETQYF.

The chain employs TRBV29-1 and TRBJ2-5; 11 bases align to TRBD2. The CDR3 has 16 residues. CDR1 SQVTM and CDR2 ANQGSEA come from the germline V gene. V dropped 3 bases and J dropped 4; count of bases not matched to a gene: 10. CDR3 in amino acids: CSVEGTSGRRGETQYF. The DNA of the CDR3 is TGCAGCGTTGAGGGGACTAGCGGCCGCAGGGGAGAGACCCAGTACTTC.

The rearrangement joins TRBV12-5 to TRBJ1-5; 9 bases are a match to TRBD1. Germline values: CDR1 LGHNT, CDR2 FRNRAP. The CDR3 is 15 residues long. CDR3 sequence reads: CSTGGLKLSNQPQHF. For the CDR3, the DNA is TGTTCAACAGGGGGCCTAAAACTAAGCAATCAGCCCCAGCATTTT.

Here the CDR3 reads CASSPGTGTDTQYF. The CDR3 coding sequence is TGTGCCAGCAGCCCAGGGACAGGCACAGATACGCAGTATTTT. The chain has TRBV7-3 and TRBJ2-3; 7 positions match TRBD1. V gave up 5 bases and J gave up 1 base; unmatched junction bases: 3. CDR3 length equals 14 residues. The V gene's germline CDR1 is SGHTA and CDR2 FQGTGA.

This clone was counted a few times. The chain employs TRBV11-2 and TRBJ1-2, with D perhaps matching TRBD1 (5 bases). This CDR3 region has 14 residues. V was clipped by 1 base and J by 6 bases, with 12 bases between them. The germline gives CDR1 SGHAT, CDR2 FQNNGV. CDR3 nucleotide sequence: TGTGCCAGCAGCTTAGTCCGTCAAGGGGATGGCTACACCTTC. Amino acids: CASSLVRQGDGYTF.

The chain carries TRBV7-2 and TRBJ2-7; 16 bases line up with TRBD2. The germline V gene encodes CDR1 SGHTA and CDR2 FQGNSA. V dropped 5 bases and J dropped 13; count of bases not matched to a gene: 8. This CDR3 contains 14 residues. CDR3 sequence reads: CASSPGTSGGEYYF. CDR3 in DNA: TGTGCCAGCAGCCCCGGGACTAGCGGGGGGGAGTACTACTTC.

The rearrangement links TRBV7-6 to TRBJ1-1; tentatively, D is TRBD1 (5 bases). CDR1 SGHVS and CDR2 FNYEAQ come from the germline V gene. There are 15 residues in the CDR3. The V end was cut by 2 bases, the J end by 1 base, with 11 bases between. The CDR3 is CASSLSGGGNTEAFF. The CDR3 region has the DNA TGTGCCAGCAGCTTATCCGGCGGGGGGAACACTGAAGCTTTCTTT.

In its sample, this clone was seen once. This chain joins TRBV28 and TRBJ2-3; D may be TRBD1 (6 bases). This CDR3 has 16 amino acids. V lost 8 bases and J lost 10, with 28 bases in between. The V gene's germline CDR1 is MDHEN and CDR2 SYDVKM. The CDR3 is CASRLSGTQGFWAQYF. CDR3 DNA sequence: TGTGCCAGCCGATTATCCGGGACCCAGGGGTTTTGGGCGCAGTATTTT.

CDR3 sequence reads: CASRRDREADTQYF. The CDR3 DNA is TGTGCCAGTAGACGGGACAGGGAGGCAGATACGCAGTATTTT. The chain couples TRBV6-4 to TRBJ2-3; 9 bases fit TRBD1. Germline V CDR1 and CDR2: MRHNA, SNTAGT. The CDR3 sequence is 14 residues long. J lost 4 bases, V lost 9 bases, and 8 bases had no gene match.